Presented here are 7 T cell receptor beta chains from one specimen sequenced in a study of blood T cell repertoires in COVID-19. Some clones are missing from TCRdb's copy, which holds only in-frame ones; the method was immunoSEQ multiplex PCR. The data show 130,000 to 150,000 clones, with around 84% seen just once and around 40% held by the top ten. Sequenced input: peripheral blood. Receptors were obtained from a human donor in a cohort sampled during active COVID-19.

A single count supports this clone. In nucleotides, the CDR3 is TGCGCCAGCGCCTCTAGCGGGGCAGTCCAAGAGACCCAGTACTTC. Residues: CASASSGAVQETQYF. The chain recombines TRBV4-1 with TRBJ2-5, with 9 bases lining up with TRBD2. CDR3 length equals 15 residues. Trimming at V came to 8 bases and at J to 1 base, leaving 8 bases not matched to a gene. Germline CDR1 is MGHRA and CDR2 is YSYEKL.

The gene calls are TRBV6-5 and TRBJ2-7, with D unclear. The CDR3 extends over 12 amino acids. Germline V lookup: CDR1 MNHEY, CDR2 SVGAGI. V was cut by 7 bases and J by 5 bases, with 12 bases left in between. The CDR3 here is CASTSNAHEQYF. The CDR3 nucleotides are TGTGCCAGCACCTCTAACGCCCACGAGCAGTACTTC.

The chain is built from TRBV7-2 and TRBJ2-6; 7 bases line up with TRBD2. This CDR3 comprises 18 residues. Trimming at V came to 1 base and at J to 2 bases, leaving 8 bases not matched to a gene. In germline, CDR1 is SGHTA, CDR2 FQGNSA. The CDR3 coding sequence is TGTGCCAGCAGCTTAGAGTCCGGGGGGACCCCTGGGGCCAACGTCCTGACTTTC. Protein sequence: CASSLESGGTPGANVLTF.

The rearrangement links TRBV6-5 to TRBJ2-1; 13 bases align to TRBD2. Trimming at V came to 0 bases and at J to 8 bases, leaving 4 bases not matched to a gene. The CDR3 is 16 residues long. Germline CDR1 and CDR2: MNHEY and SVGAGI. CDR3 protein: CASSYSKLAGGHEQFF. CDR3 nucleotides: TGTGCCAGCAGTTACTCGAAACTAGCGGGGGGGCATGAGCAGTTCTTC.

This clone was counted a few times. The J gene is TRBJ2-7, the V gene TRBV6-2 or TRBV6-3, with D possibly TRBD2 on 6 matching bases. This CDR3 contains 12 residues. V dropped 4 bases and J dropped 6 bases, with 10 bases sitting between them. Germline CDR1 reads MNHEY; CDR2 reads SVGEGT. CDR3 nucleotides: TGTGCCAGCAGTTTCGCGGGGCGCGAGCAGTACTTC. Translated, it gives CASSFAGREQYF.

The V call is TRBV4-3, the J call TRBJ1-1; no clear D gene. Trimming shortened V by 0 bases and J by 1 base, and 12 bases separated the two germline ends. The CDR3 is 16 amino acids. Germline loops: CDR1 LGHNA, CDR2 YSLEER. CDR3 region: CASSQDLQARNTEAFF. In DNA, the CDR3 is TGCGCCAGCAGCCAAGATCTTCAGGCCCGGAACACTGAAGCTTTCTTT.

The CDR3 DNA sequence: TGTGCCAGCAGCCAGGGCAGCGGGGGGGGCCGAGAGACCCAGTACTTC. Translating it yields CASSQGSGGGRETQYF. The V gene is TRBV11-3, the J gene TRBJ2-5; 10 bases map to TRBD2. Unmatched junction bases numbered 10, after V lost 5 bases and J lost 4 bases. Germline-derived CDR1 and CDR2 are SGHNT and YENEEA. This CDR3 spans 16 amino acids.